This record concerns one T cell receptor (beta chain) sequence. The antigen remains unidentified. A second PCR, run for about 7 to 12 cycles, used a sample-barcoded 5' primer plus a J-beta primer mix. TCRdb analysed the 5' RACE reads with MiXCR anew, one entry per CDR3 protein. The repertoire holds about 640,000 distinct CDR3 sequences, with about 30% as singletons. Per-sample PBMC isolation yielded at least 7 million cells. Germline loops: CDR1 SGHTA, CDR2 FQGNSA. The CDR3 is 14 amino acids. Trimming cost V 5 bases and J 9 bases, with 17 bases left between them. This entry is derived from a study of blood T cells in healthy people across ages. Study findings and constraints: Correlation between TCR beta diversity and naive T cell percentage was strong.

The chain recombines TRBV7-2 with TRBJ1-5, with D tentatively TRBD1 (6 bases). This TCR came from a woman of 80 years or more in good health. The specimen sequenced was blood. The CDR3: CASSPLDSPGPQHF. In nucleotides, the CDR3 is TGTGCCAGCAGCCCCTTGGACAGTCCTGGGCCCCAGCATTTT.